This T cell receptor beta chain was identified in a study of regulatory T cells in long-lasting Graves disease. At the level of the study: Under 3 months of antithyroid drugs had been taken by newly diagnosed Graves' patients.

In this sample, this clonotype turned up a few times. Time point here: newly diagnosed GD, antithyroid drugs for less than 3 months. RNA extracted from PBMCs served as the sequencing template. Sequencing libraries for TCR beta were prepared with iRepertoire HTBI primers and Arm-PCR of CDR3 regions. One entry per CDR3 protein results from TCRdb running MiXCR on the multiplex PCR reads. The repertoire includes a few hundred thousand distinct CDR3 sequences, approximately 13% of them detected once, and roughly 10% sits in the top ten. The CDR3 has 14 amino acids. Germline lookup yields CDR1 SQVTM and CDR2 ANQGSEA. Trimming left V 1 base short and J 1 base short, with 10 bases between. Separately, the same data were catalogued under a study of T cells in Graves' hyperthyroidism and ophthalmopathy. That paper states: First-round RT-PCR with HTBI primers amplified the TCR CDR3 region. By a 13 V-J model, ophthalmopathy was set apart from stable hyperthyroidism. Ophthalmopathy was predicted by the model a median of approximately 6 months ahead of onset.

The sample in question was peripheral blood mononuclear cells (PBMCs), obtained at new diagnosis, from a patient treated with antithyroid drugs. The source of this sequence is a man younger than 40 with Graves disease. The chain couples TRBV29-1 to TRBJ1-2; tentative D call: TRBD1 (5 bases). CDR3 sequence reads: CSVEVGGSNYGYTF. The DNA for the CDR3 is TGCAGCGTTGAAGTGGGGGGAAGTAACTATGGCTACACCTTC. The whole variable domain, filled in from reference TRBV29-1 and TRBJ1-2, reads SAVISQKPSRDICQRGTSLTIQCQVDSQVTMMFWYRQQPGQSLTLIATANQGSEATYESGFVIDKFPISRPNLTFSTLTVSNMSPEDSSIYLCSVEVGGSNYGYTFGSGTRLTVV.